These T cell receptor beta chains were read from a single sample in a study of T cell repertoires in cytomegalovirus infection. TCRdb fed the reads into MiXCR, producing one record per CDR3 protein. The data show around 70,000 distinct CDR3 sequences, 3.5% to 4% seen once. Material for sequencing was PBMCs. The receptors here all came from a human donor in good health (CMV status not recorded). Some clones in this sample may be carry-over from other donors' samples. The CDR3 runs from the conserved cysteine through the conserved F or W. D genes are given only for firm matches. Size tells how often a clone was seen (once, few, many) or the class of an expanded clone, and some rows leave it out.

cdr3_length	clone_size	j_call	v_call	d_call	cdr3_aa	cdr3_nt
15	few	TRBJ1-4	TRBV7-3	TRBD1	CASSLTGQGNEKLFF	TGTGCCAGCAGCTTAACGGGACAGGGGAATGAAAAACTGTTTTTT
15	many	TRBJ1-5	TRBV19	NA	CASERTQGGGQPQHF	TGTGCCAGTGAACGCACCCAGGGAGGGGGTCAGCCCCAGCATTTT
12	many	TRBJ1-5	TRBV7-9	NA	CASSLDKQPQHF	TGTGCCAGCAGCTTAGATAAGCAGCCCCAGCATTTT
12	many	TRBJ2-5	TRBV7-2	NA	CASSLYGETQYF	TGTGCCAGCAGCTTATACGGCGAGACCCAGTACTTC
14	many	TRBJ1-2	TRBV6-6	NA	CASSYGREVRGYTF	TGTGCCAGCAGTTACGGCAGGGAGGTGAGGGGCTACACCTTC
14	many	TRBJ2-6	TRBV7-2	NA	CASSFRSGANVLTF	TGTGCCAGCAGCTTCCGCTCTGGGGCCAACGTCCTGACTTTC
13	many	TRBJ1-5	TRBV6-6	NA	CASTWTAGQPQHF	TGTGCCAGCACTTGGACAGCGGGGCAGCCCCAGCATTTT
13	many	TRBJ1-5	TRBV15	NA	CATSRPDNQPQHF	TGTGCCACCAGCAGACCAGACAATCAGCCCCAGCATTTT
19	many	TRBJ2-3	TRBV7-2	TRBD2	CASSTPSGLAGAPGGTQYF	TGTGCCAGCAGCACCCCCTCGGGACTAGCGGGGGCGCCAGGTGGTACGCAGTATTTT
18	many	TRBJ2-4	TRBV7-2	TRBD1	CASSPQQGAKVAKNIQYF	TGTGCCAGCAGCCCGCAACAGGGGGCGAAGGTAGCCAAAAACATTCAGTACTTC
14	medium-sized	TRBJ2-7	TRBV7-8	NA	CASSMSAVTYEQYF	TGTGCCAGCAGTATGTCGGCGGTAACTTACGAGCAGTACTTC
13	NA	TRBJ1-1	TRBV7-2	NA	CASSLGPNNEAFF	TGTGCCAGCAGCTTAGGTCCGAACAATGAAGCTTTCTTT
12	many	TRBJ1-1	TRBV7-2	NA	CASSWRNTEAFF	TGTGCCAGCAGCTGGAGGAACACTGAAGCTTTCTTT
16	many	TRBJ1-4	TRBV5-1	NA	CASSLDGAGSNEKLFF	TGCGCCAGCAGCTTGGATGGTGCAGGGTCTAATGAAAAACTGTTTTTT
15	many	TRBJ2-7	TRBV11-1	NA	CASSLADGVAYEQYF	TGTGCCAGCAGCTTAGCCGACGGTGTCGCCTACGAGCAGTACTTC
17	NA	TRBJ2-1	TRBV29-1	TRBD2	CSVEGVYGRTSYNEQFF	TGCAGCGTTGAAGGGGTGTACGGGAGGACGTCCTACAATGAGCAGTTCTTC
15	many	TRBJ2-7	TRBV7-8	TRBD1	CASSADRGHSYEQYF	TGTGCCAGCAGCGCAGACAGGGGGCACTCCTACGAGCAGTACTTC
13	many	TRBJ1-1	TRBV7-3	NA	CASSLLRETEAFF	TGTGCCAGCAGCTTATTAAGGGAGACTGAAGCTTTCTTT
13	many	TRBJ1-1	TRBV7-2	NA	CASSLAGLTEAFF	TGTGCCAGCAGCTTAGCAGGGCTCACTGAAGCTTTCTTT
11	NA	TRBJ1-1	TRBV6-2/TRBV6-3	NA	CASSLNTEASF	TGTGCCAGCAGTTTGAACACTGAAGCTTCCTTT
12	many	TRBJ1-6	TRBV7-2	NA	CASRVDNSPLHF	TGTGCCAGCAGAGTAGATAATTCACCCCTCCACTTT
13	many	TRBJ1-5	TRBV7-2	NA	CASSPQGGQPQHF	TGTGCCAGCAGCCCACAGGGAGGGCAGCCCCAGCATTTT
13	many	TRBJ2-1	TRBV7-2	NA	CASSFEMEDEQFF	TGTGCCAGCAGCTTTGAGATGGAGGATGAGCAGTTCTTC
16	many	TRBJ1-5	TRBV7-2	NA	CASSWMGAGSNQPQHF	TGTGCCAGCAGCTGGATGGGTGCTGGGAGCAATCAGCCCCAGCATTTT
15	many	TRBJ2-3	TRBV7-3	NA	CASSQRGLARDTQYF	TGTGCCAGCAGCCAAAGGGGGCTAGCGAGAGATACGCAGTATTTT
13	few	TRBJ1-2	TRBV2	NA	CASSYRVGYGYTF	TGTGCCAGCAGTTACAGGGTTGGCTATGGCTACACCTTC
17	many	TRBJ2-1	TRBV7-9	NA	CASSLAAEGVGYNEQFF	TGTGCCAGCAGCTTAGCCGCGGAAGGGGTAGGTTACAATGAGCAGTTCTTC
15	many	TRBJ2-3	TRBV7-2	TRBD2	CASSLSRESTDTQYF	TGTGCCAGCAGCTTATCGCGGGAGAGCACAGATACGCAGTATTTT
12	many	TRBJ2-7	TRBV7-6	TRBD2	CASSKTSGEQYF	TGTGCCAGCAGCAAAACTAGCGGTGAGCAGTACTTC
16	many	TRBJ2-1	TRBV7-2	NA	CASSLVGSGPYNEQFF	TGTGCCAGCAGCTTAGTTGGTAGCGGACCCTACAATGAGCAGTTCTTC
14	medium-sized	TRBJ2-7	TRBV7-2	TRBD2	CASSLGGSAYEQYF	TGTGCCAGCAGCTTAGGCGGGAGCGCGTACGAGCAGTACTTC
15	many	TRBJ2-7	TRBV7-2	NA	CASSLSRVPSYEQYF	TGTGCCAGCAGCTTATCCCGGGTTCCCTCCTACGAGCAGTACTTC
13	NA	TRBJ2-7	TRBV7-8	NA	CASSLLANAEQYF	TGTGCCAGCAGCTTACTCGCAAACGCAGAGCAGTACTTC
14	many	TRBJ1-4	TRBV7-2	NA	CASSLGLQGEKLFF	TGTGCCAGCAGCTTAGGGCTCCAGGGAGAAAAACTGTTTTTT
15	many	TRBJ1-1	TRBV7-2	NA	CASSLAVVANTEAFF	TGTGCCAGCAGCTTAGCGGTGGTGGCTAACACTGAAGCTTTCTTT
17	many	TRBJ2-1	TRBV12-3/TRBV12-4	NA	CARLGGVKGRWNNEQFF	TGTGCCAGACTTGGTGGTGTGAAGGGGAGGTGGAACAATGAGCAGTTCTTC
14	many	TRBJ1-1	TRBV7-2	TRBD1	CASSKQGGYTEAFF	TGTGCCAGCAGCAAACAGGGGGGGTATACTGAAGCTTTCTTT
14	many	TRBJ1-2	TRBV14	NA	CASSRSPGFYGYTF	TGTGCCAGCAGCCGCAGTCCAGGATTCTATGGCTACACCTTC
17	many	TRBJ2-2	TRBV7-2	NA	CASSLVGRPLNTGELFF	TGTGCCAGCAGCTTAGTCGGACGCCCCTTGAACACCGGGGAGCTGTTTTTT
14	many	TRBJ1-1	TRBV11-2	TRBD1	CASSLGDRHTEAFF	TGTGCCAGCAGCCTTGGGGACAGACACACTGAAGCTTTCTTT
15	many	TRBJ2-1	TRBV7-2	TRBD2	CASSSGLAGVGEQFF	TGTGCCAGCAGCTCCGGACTAGCGGGAGTTGGTGAGCAGTTCTTC
13	many	TRBJ2-2	TRBV7-9	NA	CASSRTSTGELFF	TGTGCCAGCAGCAGGACCTCCACCGGGGAGCTGTTTTTT
15	many	TRBJ2-1	TRBV7-2	TRBD2	CAGSPSAGARNEQFF	TGTGCCGGCAGCCCCTCGGCGGGAGCAAGGAATGAGCAGTTCTTC
14	many	TRBJ2-1	TRBV4-3	NA	CASSRRDGWHEQFF	TGCGCCAGCAGCCGCCGGGACGGCTGGCATGAGCAGTTCTTC
14	many	TRBJ1-1	TRBV7-8	NA	CASSFRDWNTEAFF	TGTGCCAGCAGCTTTAGGGACTGGAACACTGAAGCTTTCTTT
12	medium-sized	TRBJ1-1	TRBV6-2/TRBV6-3	NA	CASSTGRTEAFF	TGTGCCAGCAGCACAGGGCGAACTGAAGCTTTCTTT
15	many	TRBJ2-5	TRBV7-2	NA	CASSLRVRDWETQYF	TGTGCCAGCAGCTTACGGGTCAGGGATTGGGAGACCCAGTACTTC
15	many	TRBJ1-2	TRBV7-2	TRBD1	CASSLVPGGLYGYTF	TGTGCCAGCAGCTTAGTTCCAGGGGGGCTATATGGCTACACCTTC
14	many	TRBJ1-1	TRBV7-4	NA	CASSLARANTEAFF	TGTGCCAGCAGCTTAGCCAGGGCTAACACTGAAGCTTTCTTT
16	few	TRBJ2-6	TRBV7-9	NA	CASSPLTPAGANVLTF	TGTGCCAGCAGCCCGTTGACCCCTGCGGGGGCCAACGTCCTGACTTTC
13	many	TRBJ2-6	TRBV7-9	NA	CASSLPGANVLTF	TGTGCCAGCAGCTTACCTGGGGCCAACGTCCTGACTTTC
15	many	TRBJ2-5	TRBV7-2	NA	CASSWRGQHDETQYF	TGTGCCAGCAGCTGGCGGGGACAGCATGATGAGACCCAGTACTTC